The T cell receptor beta chain under discussion was sequenced for a study of response to subunit inactivated influenza vaccine. Study-wide findings and caveats: Authors suggested few new T cells are recruited by each seasonal influenza vaccination.

The germline V gene has CDR1 MNHNS and CDR2 SASEGT. The CDR3 loop spans 14 amino acids. The ends were cut back, 7 bases at V and 4 bases at J, with 17 bases in the middle. TCRdb itself ran the RT-PCR reads through MiXCR, one entry per CDR3 protein. The sample includes roughly 780,000 distinct CDR3 sequences, less than 20% seen only once; the top ten take roughly 11%. At least ten counts were recorded for this clonotype. Its antigen is undetermined. This TCR was recovered from a man in his fifties or sixties who received an inactivated influenza vaccine. The sequencing used PBMCs from blood, collected around 5 days after vaccination. This chain connects TRBV6-1 to TRBJ2-7; possible D gene TRBD1, 5 bases. The DNA for the CDR3 is TGTGCCAGCACCCGCTGGGGCAGGGAATACGAGCAGTACTTC. Encoded protein: CASTRWGREYEQYF.